This T cell receptor beta chain came from a study of blood T cells in healthy people across ages. The CDR3 loop spans 8 amino acids. Germline CDR1 is SQVTM and CDR2 is ANQGSEA. A second PCR, run for roughly 7 to 11 cycles, used a sample-barcoded 5' primer plus a J-beta primer mix. MiXCR was run by TCRdb on the 5' RACE reads, yielding one entry per CDR3 protein. The table includes 450,000 to 700,000 distinct CDR3 sequences, 25% to 30% detected once. As to this clonotype: One junction end disagrees with the germline gene, perhaps due to a read error.

Material: blood. V and J are TRBV29-1 and TRBJ1-1, with D unresolved. The clonotype comes from a woman aged 70 to 79 in good health. CDR3 region: CKTPADYF. In DNA, the CDR3 is TGCAAAACCCCCGCGGACTACTTT.